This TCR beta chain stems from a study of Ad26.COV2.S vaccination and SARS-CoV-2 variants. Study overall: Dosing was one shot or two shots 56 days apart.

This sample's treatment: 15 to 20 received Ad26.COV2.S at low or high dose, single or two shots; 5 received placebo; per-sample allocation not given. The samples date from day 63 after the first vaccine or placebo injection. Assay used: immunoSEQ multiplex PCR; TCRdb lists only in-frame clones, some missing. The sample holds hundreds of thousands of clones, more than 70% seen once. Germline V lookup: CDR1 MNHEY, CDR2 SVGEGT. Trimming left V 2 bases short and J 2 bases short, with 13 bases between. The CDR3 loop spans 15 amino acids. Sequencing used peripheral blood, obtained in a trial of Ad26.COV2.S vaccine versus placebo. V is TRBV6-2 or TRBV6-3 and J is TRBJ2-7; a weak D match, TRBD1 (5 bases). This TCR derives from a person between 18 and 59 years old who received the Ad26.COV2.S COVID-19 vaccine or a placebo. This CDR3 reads CASSYIPGLPYEQYF. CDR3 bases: TGTGCCAGCAGTTACATTCCAGGGCTGCCCTACGAGCAGTACTTC.